The 30 T cell receptor beta chains presented below share a single source sample, sequenced in a study of chronic HIV infection and antiretroviral therapy. TCRdb used MiXCR to reprocess the 5' RACE reads, holding one entry per CDR3 protein. In the table there are about 38,000 distinct CDR3 sequences, more than 8% of which are singletons. What was sequenced was peripheral blood. Receptors were obtained from an adult who had HIV and had not received antiretroviral therapy, or was an uninfected healthy control (not recorded which).

This clonotype was seen ten or more times. This CDR3 is CASSDALLMGQFF. CDR3 nucleotide sequence: TGTGCCAGCAGTGACGCCCTCCTAATGGGGCAGTTCTTC. This chain links TRBV2 with TRBJ2-1; D remains unclear. CDR1 is SNHLY, CDR2 FYNNEI, per germline. Deletions cut 3 bases from V and 12 bases from J, with 15 bases between. The CDR3 is made up of 13 amino acids.

This clonotype was seen at least ten times. In DNA form, the CDR3 reads TGTGCCAGCAGTTTAGCTGGGGCCGAGCAGTACTTC. Amino acid sequence: CASSLAGAEQYF. The chain uses TRBV12-3 or TRBV12-4 and TRBJ2-7; the D gene is possibly TRBD1 (5 bases). V lost 0 bases to trimming and J lost 6 bases, with 6 bases between them. This CDR3 spans 12 amino acids.

V is TRBV4-1 and J is TRBJ1-2; D unclear. CDR1 and CDR2 from the germline V gene are MGHRA and YSYEKL. The V end was cut by 0 bases, the J end by 4 bases, with 15 bases between. The CDR3 runs 16 residues. CDR3 coding DNA: TGCGCCAGCAGCCAAGATCAACGGCCGGTGATCTATGGCTACACCTTC. Translating gives CASSQDQRPVIYGYTF.

This clonotype was recorded at least ten times. The chain couples TRBV9 to TRBJ2-1; D gene ambiguous. CDR1 is SGDLS, CDR2 YYNGEE, per germline. This CDR3 region has 15 residues. Trimming pared 4 bases from V and 5 bases from J, leaving 16 bases between. CDR3 amino acids: CASSPSSIPHNEQFF. DNA for the CDR3: TGTGCCAGCAGCCCGAGCAGTATTCCCCACAATGAGCAGTTCTTC.

This clonotype occurred many times. This chain joins TRBV5-1 and TRBJ1-1; 10 bases are a match to TRBD1. Germline V gene data show CDR1 as SGHRS and CDR2 as YFSETQ. This CDR3 region has 18 residues. Unmatched junction bases numbered 12, after V lost 4 bases and J lost 0 bases. The CDR3 nucleotides are TGCGCCAGCAGCCCTGACAGGGGGCTCCGCCAAATGAACACTGAAGCTTTCTTT. It is translated as CASSPDRGLRQMNTEAFF.

In this sample, this clonotype turned up a few times. J is TRBJ1-5 and V is TRBV7-8; 12 nucleotides match TRBD1. In germline, CDR1 is SGHVS, CDR2 FQNEAQ. The J segment lost 7 bases and the V segment lost 5 bases, leaving 3 bases of the junction unmatched. The CDR3 has 14 amino acids. CDR3 sequence (DNA): TGTGCCAGCAGCCAGGGACAGGGGGCCCAGCCCCAGCATTTT. Amino acid sequence: CASSQGQGAQPQHF.

Here the CDR3 reads CASSQGFLAGGEQFF. As DNA, the CDR3 is TGCGCCAGCAGCCAAGGATTTCTAGCGGGAGGGGAGCAGTTCTTC. This chain joins TRBV4-3 and TRBJ2-1, with 12 bases matching TRBD2. V lost 1 base to trimming and J lost 10 bases; unmatched junction nucleotides: 5. Germline V gene data show CDR1 as LGHNA and CDR2 as YSLEER. CDR3 length equals 15 residues.

The chain carries TRBV28 and TRBJ1-2; D uncertain. Trimming took 5 bases from V and 4 from J, leaving 8 bases between them. Germline CDR1 MDHEN, CDR2 SYDVKM. The CDR3 covers 12 residues. CDR3 in amino acids: CASSPPSYGYTF. CDR3 nucleotide sequence: TGTGCCAGCAGTCCCCCTAGCTATGGCTACACCTTC.

The chain links TRBV25-1 to TRBJ2-1; D gene unclear. The CDR3 has 12 amino acids. V was pared by 6 bases and J by 5 bases, with 8 bases between. CDR1 is MGHDK, CDR2 SYGVNS, per germline. In nucleotides, the CDR3 is TGTGCCAGCAGGAGGACCCACAATGAGCAGTTCTTC. Its translation is CASRRTHNEQFF.

This clonotype was seen repeatedly, ten times or more. The chain joins TRBV20-1 to TRBJ2-3; 8 bases match TRBD1. The CDR3 totals 14 residues. Germline V CDR1 and CDR2: DFQATT, SNEGSKA (reference sequence). J gave up 2 bases and V 4 bases, and 5 bases lay outside the gene matches. The CDR3 sequence is CSAIGQGYTDTQYF. The CDR3 nucleotides are TGCAGTGCTATTGGACAGGGCTACACAGATACGCAGTATTTT.

The chain employs TRBV20-1 and TRBJ2-7; TRBD2 might be the D (6 bases). The germline gives CDR1 DFQATT, CDR2 SNEGSKA (reference sequence). V lost 4 bases to trimming and J lost 5 bases, with 15 bases between them. The CDR3 runs to 13 residues. CDR3 in amino acids: CSAKKGLTDEQYF. The CDR3 region has the DNA TGCAGTGCTAAGAAGGGACTTACCGACGAGCAGTACTTC.

The chain combines TRBV29-1 with TRBJ2-7; weak D call: TRBD1 (6 bases). This CDR3 region has 13 residues. Between the trimmed V and J ends, which lost 5 bases and 6 bases, there was a span of 17 bases. Germline-derived CDR1 and CDR2 are SQVTM and ANQGSEA. The DNA for the CDR3 is TGCAGCGTTCGACGGCAGGGGAGAGGCGAGCAGTACTTC. Translating it yields CSVRRQGRGEQYF.

This clonotype was seen ten or more times. The genes are TRBV5-1 and TRBJ1-2; possibly TRBD1 for D (5 bases). CDR3 length: 13 amino acids. CDR1 is SGHRS and CDR2 is YFSETQ in the germline V gene. V was trimmed by 0 bases and J by 2 bases, leaving 5 bases between them. This chain's CDR3 is CASSLGQNYGYTF. The CDR3 DNA follows: TGCGCCAGCAGCTTGGGACAGAACTATGGCTACACCTTC.

The CDR3 protein is CSVSIDAAGANVLTF. For the CDR3, the DNA is TGCAGCGTCTCCATAGACGCGGCTGGGGCCAACGTCCTGACTTTC. The rearrangement uses TRBV29-1 and TRBJ2-6; D unresolved. The CDR3 contains 15 residues. Per germline, CDR1 SQVTM and CDR2 ANQGSEA. Trimming stripped 6 bases from V and 2 bases from J, with 14 bases between.

The sample holds many counts of this clonotype. For the CDR3, the DNA is TGCAGTGCTTTGAGACCATCCTACAATGAGCAGTTCTTC. Its translation is CSALRPSYNEQFF. The gene calls are TRBV20-1 and TRBJ2-1; D is uncertain. Germline loops: CDR1 DFQATT, CDR2 SNEGSKA (reference sequence). Trimming shortened V by 5 bases and J by 1 base, and 9 bases separated the two germline ends. The CDR3 loop spans 13 amino acids.

Ten or more counts support this clonotype. The V and J genes are TRBV28 and TRBJ1-2; 10 bases line up with TRBD1. Germline V gene sequence: CDR1 MDHEN, CDR2 SYDVKM. This CDR3 comprises 16 residues. Germline trimming cut 6 bases from V and 6 bases from J; bases unmatched to any gene: 13. DNA for the CDR3: TGTGCCAGCAGCTCCCATTCCCGGGACAGGGGTAATGGCTACACCTTC. Its translation is CASSSHSRDRGNGYTF.

This clonotype was counted at least ten times. The chain recombines TRBV28 with TRBJ2-7; 8 bases line up with TRBD2. Germline assignment: CDR1 MDHEN and CDR2 SYDVKM. There are 13 residues in the CDR3. Germline trimming cut 2 bases from V and 7 bases from J; bases unmatched to any gene: 4. Here the CDR3 DNA reads TGTGCCAGCAGTTTAACCGGGACTAGAGAGCAGTACTTC. Its translation: CASSLTGTREQYF.

The rearrangement joins TRBV29-1 to TRBJ2-2; D not certain. Germline V CDR1 and CDR2: SQVTM, ANQGSEA. The CDR3 loop spans 14 amino acids. Trimming pared 1 base from V and 6 bases from J, leaving 12 bases between. In nucleotides, the CDR3 is TGCAGCGTTGAAGGTCCTACTAACGCCGGGGAGCTGTTTTTT. It specifies CSVEGPTNAGELFF.

The chain joins TRBV10-2 to TRBJ2-7; no firm D call. CDR3 length: 13 residues. Germline values: CDR1 WSHSY, CDR2 SAAADI. V was trimmed by 8 bases and J by 0 bases, leaving 11 bases between them. The CDR3 is CASQGRSSYEQYF. DNA of the CDR3: TGCGCCAGCCAAGGCCGCAGCTCCTACGAGCAGTACTTC.

This clonotype was observed at least ten times. The V and J genes are TRBV13 and TRBJ2-7; 11 bases match TRBD2. From germline, CDR1 is PRHDT and CDR2 FYEKMQ (reference sequence). J was trimmed by 1 base and V by 5 bases; bases with no gene match: 10. CDR3 length equals 17 residues. CDR3 sequence reads: CASSARGGTSGSYEQYF. Written as DNA, the CDR3 is TGTGCCAGCAGCGCAAGGGGGGGGACTAGCGGATCCTACGAGCAGTACTTC.

This clonotype occurred many times. As DNA, the CDR3 is TGCAGTGCTAGGACCCAGGGCGACCCTAGCACAGATACGCAGTATTTT. This translates into CSARTQGDPSTDTQYF. The chain uses TRBV20-1 and TRBJ2-3; tentative D call: TRBD1 (5 bases). CDR1 DFQATT and CDR2 SNEGSKA come from the germline V gene (reference sequence). The CDR3 is made up of 16 amino acids. V was trimmed by 3 bases and J by 0 bases, leaving 16 bases between them.

V and J are TRBV28 and TRBJ1-4; D not certain. Germline V lookup: CDR1 MDHEN, CDR2 SYDVKM. The V end lost 6 bases, the J end lost 0 bases, and 11 bases lay between the germline ends. The CDR3 length is 15 residues. The CDR3 protein is CASSPLTATNEKLFF. The CDR3 DNA reads TGTGCCAGCAGCCCCCTTACCGCAACTAATGAAAAACTGTTTTTT.

The chain joins TRBV11-2 to TRBJ2-1, with D tentatively TRBD2 (6 bases). Trimming removed 4 bases from V and 2 bases from J, with 15 bases in between. The CDR3 sequence is 16 residues long. CDR1 is SGHAT, CDR2 FQNNGV, per germline. The CDR3 nucleotides are TGTGCCAGCAGCTCCCCCTTAGGGAGGACCTACAATGAGCAGTTCTTC. This codes for CASSSPLGRTYNEQFF.

The table lists this clonotype with many counts. The chain couples TRBV7-2 to TRBJ2-7; the D gene is possibly TRBD1 (5 bases). V lost 2 bases to trimming and J lost 5 bases, with 13 bases between them. In germline, CDR1 is SGHTA, CDR2 FQGNSA. The CDR3 totals 14 residues. The CDR3 region is CASSLIQGGDEQYF. The CDR3, as DNA: TGTGCCAGCAGCTTAATCCAGGGCGGAGACGAGCAGTACTTC.

In its sample, this clonotype was seen a few times. The V gene is TRBV5-6, the J gene TRBJ1-6; TRBD1 might be the D (5 bases). The CDR3 has 15 residues. Germline-derived CDR1 and CDR2 are SGHDT and YYEEEE. Trimming removed 3 bases from V and 10 bases from J, with 17 bases in between. This CDR3 is CASSSERRTSSPLHF. CDR3 nucleotide sequence: TGTGCCAGCAGCTCCGAAAGAAGGACAAGCTCACCCCTCCACTTT.

The chain carries TRBV5-1 and TRBJ2-5; no definite D call. From germline, CDR1 is SGHRS and CDR2 YFSETQ. Deletions cut 4 bases from V and 3 bases from J, with 10 bases between. The CDR3 consists of 13 residues. DNA of the CDR3: TGCGCCAGCAGCACCCAAACTAAAGAGACCCAGTACTTC. Its translation is CASSTQTKETQYF.

This clonotype turned up a few times. V usage is TRBV29-1 and J usage is TRBJ2-3; 11 nucleotides line up with TRBD2. Germline CDR1 SQVTM, CDR2 ANQGSEA. V gave up 3 bases and J gave up 0 bases; unmatched junction bases: 2. The CDR3 extends over 15 amino acids. CDR3 nucleotide sequence: TGCAGCGTTGATAGGACTAGCGGGAGCACAGATACGCAGTATTTT. It encodes CSVDRTSGSTDTQYF.

This chain uses TRBV5-1 with TRBJ1-4; weak D call: TRBD1 (5 bases). The CDR3 contains 14 residues. Looked up from germline, CDR1 is SGHRS and CDR2 is YFSETQ. Deletions cut 3 bases from V and 7 bases from J, with 13 bases between. The CDR3 nucleotides are TGCGCCAGCAGCTCGGGAGGGGTCGGTGAAAAACTGTTTTTT. Translation: CASSSGGVGEKLFF.

A remark on this clonotype: A read error may explain this, as a much larger clone is one base away. The chain is built from TRBV2 and TRBJ2-1; 7 nucleotides align to TRBD1. Germline trimming cut 8 bases from V and 4 bases from J; bases unmatched to any gene: 11. The CDR3 length is 15 residues. Germline V gene sequence: CDR1 SNHLY, CDR2 FYNNEI. The CDR3 reads CASGRGQSSYNEQFF. CDR3 DNA: TGTGCCAGCGGTAGGGGACAGTCTTCTTACAATGAGCAGTTCTTC. The complete variable domain, with remaining parts taken from reference TRBV2 and TRBJ2-1, reads EPEVTQTPSHQVTQMGQEVILRCVPISNHLYFYWYRQILGQKVEFLVSFYNNEISEKSEIFDDQFSVERPDGSNFTLKIRSTKLEDSAMYFCASGRGQSSYNEQFFGPGTRLTVL.

About this clonotype itself: This may stem from a read error, because a much larger clone lies one nucleotide away. This chain links TRBV29-1 with TRBJ2-7, with D perhaps TRBD2 (5 bases). This CDR3 spans 11 amino acids. V was trimmed by 5 bases and J by 7 bases, leaving 12 bases between them. Germline V gene data show CDR1 as SQVTM and CDR2 as ANQGSEA. In nucleotides, the CDR3 is TGCAGCGTTTGGAGTGGGGAGGAGCAGTACTTC. Protein sequence: CSVWSGEEQYF.